This TCR beta chain was found in a study of regulatory T cells in long-lasting Graves disease. Investigators prepared the TCR beta libraries by applying iRepertoire HTBI primers and Arm-PCR of CDR3 regions. TCRdb recomputed calls from the multiplex PCR reads with MiXCR, one row per CDR3 protein. The table includes some 460,000 distinct CDR3 sequences, around 15% detected once. Time point here: newly diagnosed GD, antithyroid drugs for less than 3 months. Scientists built the TCR library using RNA that was extracted from PBMCs. There are 15 residues in the CDR3. The V end lost 1 base, the J end lost 2 bases, and 10 bases lay between the germline ends. Germline CDR1 reads SGHKS; CDR2 reads YYEKEE (reference sequence). The sample was also reused in another study, on T cells in Graves' hyperthyroidism and ophthalmopathy.

The sequencing here drew on peripheral blood mononuclear cells (PBMCs), taken at new diagnosis, from a patient treated with antithyroid drugs. The chain has TRBV5-5 and TRBJ1-5; possibly TRBD1 for D (5 bases). The sequence derives from a man between 35 and 55 years old with Graves disease. As DNA, the CDR3 is TGTGCCAGCAGCTTGCAGCAGGGTCGCAATCAGCCCCAGCATTTT. It encodes CASSLQQGRNQPQHF. The variable domain in full, completed from reference TRBV5-5 and TRBJ1-5, reads DAGVTQSPTHLIKTRGQQVTLRCSPISGHKSVSWYQQVLGQGPQFIFQYYEKEERGRGNFPDRFSARQFPNYSSELNVNALLLGDSALYLCASSLQQGRNQPQHFGDGTRLSIL.